Sequencing of this T cell receptor beta chain was carried out in a study of blood T cell repertoires in COVID-19. Measured with immunoSEQ multiplex PCR; TCRdb has only the in-frame clones, and not every one. This table holds under 250,000 clones, approximately 91% found once. CDR3 length: 14 amino acids. V was pared by 0 bases and J by 4 bases, with 7 bases between. In germline, CDR1 is LNHNV, CDR2 YYDKDF (reference sequence). In this sample, this clone turned up once. The sequencing input was peripheral blood. The receptor's source is a woman aged 55-69 years with acute or convalescent COVID-19. V gene TRBV15 combines with J gene TRBJ1-3; D remains unclear. The DNA for the CDR3 is TGTGCCACCAGCAGAGACCAGGCGGGAAACACCATATATTTT. Its protein product is CATSRDQAGNTIYF.